This TCR beta chain is from a study of HIV-infected patients and healthy controls (dated by TCRdb to 2013 to 2014). The study in broad terms: The question the study tested was whether immune perturbation and reconstitution could be captured by deep TCR repertoire sequencing of small blood samples from HIV patients.

This clonotype was observed many times. This clone's antigen is unknown. Base-call qualities are not available, and no considerably larger clone is one nucleotide away. 400 to 550 ng RNA was reverse transcribed with SuperScript III using primers against the alpha and beta constant regions. Alpha and beta chain libraries were generated separately via chain-specific third strand synthesis with multiplexing indices. To avoid primer bias, the protocol used one single primer pair to amplify every rearrangement within a chain, and the protocol also attached molecular barcodes to each cDNA molecule. T4 RNA Ligase 1 joined purified cDNA to a 5' RACE adapter that carried a random hexamer and the SP2 sequencing primer site. Second strand synthesis was primed from the SP2 site with Phusion polymerase, using slow temperature ramps to favor optimal annealing. Joined together, two random hexamer sequences that had both been added before amplification formed the 12-nucleotide barcode of each molecule. An amplification PCR of 23 cycles with P5s and P7 primers came after a short first PCR that had added P5 and P7 adapter elements plus a second index. A total of 25 to 30 PCR cycles were applied to the libraries, which were quantified on a Qubit, sized on a Bioanalyzer, and diluted to roughly 4.4 nM. Normalized libraries were sequenced on an Illumina MiSeq with 2 x 250 paired-end kits. Reverse transcription reactions underwent purification over MinElute columns, with elution into 10 ul Tris-Cl. A 1:1 ratio of AMPure XP beads was used to clean the adapter ligations after they had run for about 25 hours at 16 degrees C. In the authors' own workflow: Demultiplexed FASTQ files were processed with a modified Decombinator that output V, J, insert and barcode information. Sequences that shared a barcode but differed from the dominant sequence were treated as errors and discarded, and barcodes were clustered at Levenshtein distance 3 and counted to estimate the original cDNA molecules. The R packages ineq, vegan, igraph and RCytoscape were used for downstream analyses, with IMGT nomenclature and CDR3 definitions applied. To avoid skew from clonal expansion, each TCR was counted once, and V gene usage was computed over distinct sequences. Unique CDR3 amino acid sequences within a donor were connected in similarity networks whenever two sequences differed by a single Levenshtein edit. The authors compiled published HIV-specific CDR3s (approximately 86 alpha, 550 to 800 beta) and CMV-specific CDR3s (approximately 14 alpha, fewer than 300 beta) and searched for them in the repertoires. Random subsampling to size-matched repertoires showed patients' decreased diversity was not caused by their lower sequence numbers. The public reads were reprocessed in TCRdb via fastp at Q25 and MiXCR, keeping in-frame beta chains. Here each entry gathers all rows of one CDR3 protein and keeps the most common genes and DNA. TCRdb, not the authors, supplied the V and J calls. Recorded for this sample are more than 15,000 distinct CDR3 sequences; about 9.4% of them occurred a single time. The ten biggest clones cover under 8.5% of the sample.

Since whole blood was used without any cell fractionation, the repertoire reflected all peripheral T cells in unsorted form. Ten uninfected healthy donors were sampled as controls, and four of these ten donors were sampled twice approximately three months apart. For RNA extraction, roughly 2.7 ml of peripheral blood was drawn into Tempus tubes. The TURBO-DNase kit was used to remove leftover genomic DNA, and GLOBINclear was used to deplete globin mRNA. V loses 2 bases at its end and J loses 3 bases; junction bases beyond the gene matches: 4. Looking up the germline V gene yields CDR1 MGHDK and CDR2 SYGVNS. The CDR3, from cysteine to phenylalanine, totals 14 residues. The only DNA kept is the CDR3, 42 bases in frame from the first base. Study-wide findings and limitations: Significantly higher mean Gini indices were seen in HIV-infected repertoires than in controls, possibly reflecting oligoclonality. Alpha-chain CDR3s from MAIT cells appeared at high frequency in healthy controls but were severely depleted in HIV+ repertoires. The pairing of alpha and beta chains was not determined in the samples. Differing numbers of distinct sequences in patients and controls hindered comparison, and size-matching assigned excessive weight to rare events in the HIV-infected data. Significantly different mean usage between HIV-infected patients and controls was observed for eight alpha and eight beta V genes. Processing was restricted to sixteen HIV-infected individuals, which the authors judged to be a major constraint on the generalizability of the findings. Compared with untreated HIV+ repertoires, healthy control repertoires had roughly threefold more distinct CDR3s and a higher Shannon diversity. In size-matched repertoire data, the apparent post-therapy recovery of the Gini index in HIV-infected patients was not replicated. Donor HLA types were not determined in the study. The observed differences in diversity were not explained by the slight differences in age and sex profiles between the study cohorts. The dynamics of distinct T-cell subpopulations could not be separated, and sequencing depth was restricted, because whole blood was used. Both the Jaccard index and the count of highly shared sequences showed that healthy controls shared more CDR3s between individuals than HIV+ patients did. HIV-associated CDR3s exhibited a significant reduction in frequency during therapy, whereas CMV-associated CDR3s exhibited no significant change, although the majority increased in frequency.

The chain was built from TRBV25-1 and TRBJ2-7; TRBD2 aligns with 7 central bases. Sample: blood. The clonotype was recovered from an adult in good health. The sequenced DNA: TGTGCCAGCAGTGAACCGGGGACTATCTACGAGCAGTACTTC. Its coded protein is CASSEPGTIYEQYF.